This entry lists 14 T cell receptor beta chains sequenced from one sample in a study of shared clonotypes between healthy human individuals. TCRdb keeps only in-frame clones here, not all; method: immunoSEQ multiplex PCR. The sample consists of some 2,500,000 clones, more than 85% of them appearing once. Specimen: naive CD4+ T cells from PBMCs. Subset of the sample: CD45RA+ positively selected. All receptors derive from a man aged 18 to 29 in good health. Some clones in this sample may be carry-over from other donors' samples.

This clone has more than one count but fewer than ten. This specimen includes other DNA sequences encoding the same CDR3. The rearrangement links TRBV14 to TRBJ1-2, with D tentatively TRBD1 (6 bases). Trimming took off 4 bases at V and 5 bases at J, with 11 bases between the two ends. Germline V gene data show CDR1 as SGHDN and CDR2 as FVKESK. The CDR3 totals 13 residues. CDR3 in amino acids: CASSPGQSYGYTF. DNA for the CDR3: TGTGCCAGCAGCCCAGGACAGTCTTATGGCTACACCTTC. Filled out from reference TRBV14 and TRBJ1-2, the complete variable domain reads EAGVTQFPSHSVIEKGQTVTLRCDPISGHDNLYWYRRVMGKEIKFLLHFVKESKQDESGMPNNRFLAERTGGTYSTLKVQPAELEDSGVYFCASSPGQSYGYTFGSGTRLTVV.

V and J are TRBV7-9 and TRBJ1-1; D perhaps matches TRBD1 (6 bases). Per the germline V gene, CDR1 is SEHNR and CDR2 is FQNEAQ (reference sequence). This CDR3 region has 14 residues. Trimming took 1 base from V and 4 from J, leaving 10 bases between them. Here the CDR3 reads CASSLVKDSTEAFF. CDR3 DNA: TGTGCCAGCAGCTTAGTTAAGGACAGCACTGAAGCTTTCTTT.

This sequence joins TRBV30 and TRBJ1-2; 10 bases agree with TRBD1. The V gene's germline CDR1 is GTSNPN and CDR2 SVGIG (reference sequence). V lost 4 bases to trimming and J lost 7 bases; unmatched junction nucleotides: 9. CDR3 length: 14 residues. The CDR3 DNA follows: TGTGCCTGGAATACCGGGACAGGGGCGGGTGGCTACACCTTC. Amino acids: CAWNTGTGAGGYTF.

This rearrangement joins TRBV18 to TRBJ2-4, with D unresolved. V was shortened by 0 bases and J by 5 bases, with 5 bases between the two germline ends. CDR1 KGHSH and CDR2 LQKENI come from the germline V gene. This CDR3 has 13 residues. The CDR3 coding sequence is TGTGCCAGCTCACCACCAAGCGAAAACATTCAGTACTTC. Its translation is CASSPPSENIQYF.

CDR3 region: CASSLGGTGSEKLFF. DNA of the CDR3: TGTGCCAGCAGCCTAGGCGGGACAGGGAGTGAAAAACTGTTTTTT. The genes are TRBV11-2 and TRBJ1-4; TRBD1 aligns across 9 bases. V gave up 5 bases and J gave up 7 bases; unmatched junction bases: 8. Germline V gene data show CDR1 as SGHAT and CDR2 as FQNNGV. The CDR3 is made up of 15 amino acids.

The CDR3 protein is CASSLSVAGGETQYF. DNA of the CDR3: TGTGCCAGCAGCTTGTCGGTAGCGGGAGGAGAGACCCAGTACTTC. The rearrangement joins TRBV5-6 to TRBJ2-5; 10 bases are shared with TRBD2. The CDR3 contains 15 residues. Germline V gene data show CDR1 as SGHDT and CDR2 as YYEEEE. V gave up 1 base and J gave up 4 bases; unmatched junction bases: 4.

The chain is built from TRBV21-1 and TRBJ2-5. TRBV21-1 counts as a pseudogene. The CDR3 length is 9 residues. The DNA of the CDR3 is TGTGCCAGGGAAGAGACCCAGTACTTC. Translation gives CAREETQYF.

This chain uses TRBV5-1 with TRBJ2-3; D is possibly TRBD1 (6 bases). Germline lookup yields CDR1 SGHRS and CDR2 YFSETQ. This CDR3 is built from 16 residues. The V gene lost 4 bases and the J gene lost 0 bases, with 15 bases spanning the gap. This chain's CDR3 is CASSLLTGTSTDTQYF. The CDR3 DNA reads as TGCGCCAGCAGCCTACTGACCGGGACAAGCACAGATACGCAGTATTTT.

The rearrangement uses TRBV18 and TRBJ2-3; TRBD1 matches 9 bases. The length of the CDR3 is 16 residues. The V segment lost 2 bases and the J segment 6 bases; nucleotides outside the gene matches: 9. Germline V CDR1 and CDR2: KGHSH, LQKENI. For the CDR3, the DNA is TGTGCCAGCTCACCAACACTGGACAGGGGCGGTGATACGCAGTATTTT. Translated, it gives CASSPTLDRGGDTQYF.

This sequence joins TRBV7-9 and TRBJ2-1; D is uncertain. CDR3 length: 14 residues. Trimming removed 3 bases from V and 4 bases from J, with 10 bases in between. CDR1 and CDR2 from the germline V gene are SEHNR and FQNEAQ (reference sequence). The CDR3 reads CASSFLTRYNEQFF. The CDR3 region has the DNA TGTGCCAGCAGCTTCCTGACTCGGTACAATGAGCAGTTCTTC.

The chain recombines TRBV9 with TRBJ2-5; a weak D match, TRBD1 (6 bases). Trimming shortened V by 0 bases and J by 2 bases, and 11 bases separated the two germline ends. CDR3 size: 15 residues. The germline V gene encodes CDR1 SGDLS and CDR2 YYNGEE. The DNA for the CDR3 is TGTGCCAGCAGCGTAGGGGGGCCTACACAAGAGACCCAGTACTTC. It specifies CASSVGGPTQETQYF.

Concerning this clone itself: Other DNA variants within this sample encode the same CDR3. V is TRBV5-4 and J is TRBJ2-1; 8 nucleotides align to TRBD2. Germline CDR1 reads SGHNT; CDR2 reads YYREEE (reference sequence). V trimming: 5 bases; J trimming: 1 base; junction bases outside the gene matches: 5. This CDR3 has 15 residues. CDR3 residues: CASRSTSGSYNEQFF. The DNA for the CDR3 is TGTGCCAGCAGATCCACTAGCGGTTCCTACAATGAGCAGTTCTTC.

V usage is TRBV5-1 and J usage is TRBJ1-4; tentatively, D is TRBD1 (6 bases). Germline V gene sequence: CDR1 SGHRS, CDR2 YFSETQ. The CDR3 consists of 17 residues. Trimming removed 4 bases at V and 4 bases at J, with 20 bases between. The CDR3 region is CASSPTGTGLGNEKLFF. The CDR3 DNA reads TGCGCCAGCAGCCCGACAGGTACCGGTCTCGGTAATGAAAAACTGTTTTTT.

The chain uses TRBV10-3 and TRBJ2-2, with a weak D call TRBD2 (6 bases). Per the germline V gene, CDR1 is ENHRY and CDR2 is SYGVKD. This CDR3 comprises 15 residues. The ends were cut back, 2 bases at V and 3 bases at J, with 10 bases in the middle. Here the CDR3 DNA reads TGTGCCATCAGTGAGGTGGGGGGTGACACCGGGGAGCTGTTTTTT. Amino acids: CAISEVGGDTGELFF.